Below are 7 T cell receptor beta chains sequenced from a single sample in a study of shared T cell receptors in the human thymus. Sequencing was performed with immunoSEQ multiplex PCR; in TCRdb, only in-frame clones are kept and a portion is missing. The sample includes some 400,000 clones, 85% to 95% of them seen just once. The sequenced sample was thymocytes. The receptors were gathered from a human donor.

This sequence joins TRBV29-1 and TRBJ2-7, with a tentative D call TRBD1 (5 bases). Germline lookup yields CDR1 SQVTM and CDR2 ANQGSEA. V was shortened by 0 bases and J by 0 bases, with 9 bases between the two germline ends. This CDR3 is 14 amino acids long. The DNA for the CDR3 is TGCAGCGTTGAAGAGTACAGGAGCTCCTACGAGCAGTACTTC. Protein sequence: CSVEEYRSSYEQYF.

The gene calls are TRBV4-3 and TRBJ2-1; no clear D. V was cut by 2 bases and J by 7 bases, with 21 bases left in between. Germline V gene lookup returns CDR1 LGHNA and CDR2 YSLEER. The CDR3 is made up of 17 amino acids. The CDR3 loop is CASSQLEKRQYRNEQFF. CDR3 DNA: TGCGCCAGCAGCCAATTGGAGAAAAGGCAATATAGGAATGAGCAGTTCTTC.

V usage is TRBV25-1 and J usage is TRBJ1-1; tentatively, D is TRBD1 (5 bases). The V end lost 2 bases, the J end lost 0 bases, and 10 bases lay between the germline ends. The CDR3 extends over 15 amino acids. Germline CDR1 MGHDK, CDR2 SYGVNS. CDR3 protein: CASSEGGAMNTEAFF. The DNA for the CDR3 is TGTGCCAGCAGTGAAGGCGGGGCCATGAACACTGAAGCTTTCTTT.

This clone is a singleton in its sample. The chain recombines TRBV27 with TRBJ2-1, with D maybe TRBD2 (5 bases). This CDR3 comprises 15 residues. V was cut by 6 bases and J by 6 bases, with 18 bases left in between. CDR1 is MNHEY, CDR2 SMNVEV, per germline (reference sequence). CDR3 region: CASRDRGEEGNEQFF. The DNA of the CDR3 is TGTGCCAGCAGGGACCGGGGTGAAGAGGGCAATGAGCAGTTCTTC.

DNA for the CDR3: TGCAGCGTTGAAGACGACGGGACAGGTCGAAGTAATCAGCCCCAGCATTTT. It encodes CSVEDDGTGRSNQPQHF. The V and J genes are TRBV29-1 and TRBJ1-5; TRBD1 matches at 8 bases. After removal of 0 bases from V and 4 bases from J, the junction contained 11 bases not matched to a gene. The CDR3 totals 17 residues. The germline CDR1 and CDR2 sequences are SQVTM and ANQGSEA.

This chain joins TRBV6-1 and TRBJ2-7; 14 nucleotides match TRBD2. This CDR3 contains 14 residues. J lost 5 bases, V lost 11 bases, and 8 bases had no gene match. The germline gives CDR1 MNHNS, CDR2 SASEGT. The CDR3 here is CACGGTSGRHEQYF. The CDR3 coding sequence is TGTGCCTGTGGCGGGACTAGCGGGAGACACGAGCAGTACTTC.

The V gene is TRBV27, the J gene TRBJ1-2; D unresolved. Germline CDR1 reads MNHEY; CDR2 reads SMNVEV (reference sequence). Deletions cut 8 bases from V and 1 base from J, with 20 bases between. This CDR3 comprises 16 residues. The CDR3 loop is CASLPHRRLINYGYTF. For the CDR3, the DNA is TGTGCCAGCCTGCCCCACCGACGACTGATTAACTATGGCTACACCTTC.